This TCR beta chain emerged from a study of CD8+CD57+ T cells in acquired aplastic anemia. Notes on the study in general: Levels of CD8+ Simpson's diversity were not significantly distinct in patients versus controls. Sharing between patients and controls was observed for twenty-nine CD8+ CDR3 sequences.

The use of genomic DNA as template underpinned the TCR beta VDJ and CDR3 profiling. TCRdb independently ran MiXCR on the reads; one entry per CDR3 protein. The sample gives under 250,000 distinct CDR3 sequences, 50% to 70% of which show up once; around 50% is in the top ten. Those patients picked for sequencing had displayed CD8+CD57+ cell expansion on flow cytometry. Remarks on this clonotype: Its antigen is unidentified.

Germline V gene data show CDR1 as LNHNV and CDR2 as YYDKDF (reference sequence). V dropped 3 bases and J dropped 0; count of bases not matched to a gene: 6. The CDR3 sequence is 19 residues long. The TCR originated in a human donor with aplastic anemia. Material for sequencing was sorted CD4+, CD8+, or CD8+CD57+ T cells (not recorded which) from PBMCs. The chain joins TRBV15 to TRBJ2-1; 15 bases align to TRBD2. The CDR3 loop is CATSSSGTSGGSSYNEQFF. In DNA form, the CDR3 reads TGTGCCACCAGCAGCTCCGGGACTAGCGGGGGGAGCTCCTACAATGAGCAGTTCTTC.